The present T cell receptor beta chain was sequenced within a study of T cell responses to AZD1222 COVID-19 vaccine. Sequencing used immunoSEQ multiplex PCR; TCRdb keeps in-frame clones, though not all of them. The sample consists of 110,000 to 150,000 clones, roughly 92% of them appearing once. Germline values: CDR1 MDHEN, CDR2 SYDVKM. This CDR3 region has 16 residues. The V gene end was trimmed by 3 bases and the J gene end by 2 bases; junction bases not matched to a gene: 8. This TCR was recovered from an adult in good health. Material: peripheral blood, obtained on day 0 of AZD1222 vaccination. The chain has TRBV28 and TRBJ1-2; 8 nucleotides line up with TRBD1. Written as DNA, the CDR3 is TGTGCCAGCAGTTTGAGGACAGGGTCGGGGAACTATGGCTACACCTTC. Protein product: CASSLRTGSGNYGYTF.